This T cell receptor (beta chain) stems from a study of OX40 agonist ivuxolimab in advanced cancers. Whole-study context: Participants averaged 60 years of age (range 23 to 79) and were 82.7% male. Three dose-escalation patients had partial responses: one with hepatocellular carcinoma and two with cutaneous melanoma. Regarding the study as a whole: CD8+ T cells showed, on average, more clonal expansion than CD4+ cells.

The junction had 16 bases not matched to a gene; V was cut back by 3 bases and J by 5 bases. Germline V lookup: CDR1 LNHDA, CDR2 SQIVND (reference sequence). CDR3 length equals 18 residues. Repertoires were generated with immunoSEQ multiplex PCR, while TCRdb's copy carries only in-frame clones and drops some. The profile shows some 57,000 clones, around nine tenths of them singletons. This clone was found a few times. Its antigen is not identified. The sequenced sample was CD4+ or CD8+ T cells sorted from blood, obtained in a trial of the OX40 agonist ivuxolimab. The sequence was collected from an adult with an advanced solid tumor such as melanoma, head and neck, liver or kidney cancer. V is TRBV19 and J is TRBJ2-5; the match to TRBD2 covers 9 bases. The CDR3 loop reads CASSIPYRGRAREETQYF. The CDR3 DNA reads TGTGCCAGTAGTATTCCCTACCGCGGGAGGGCGAGGGAGGAGACCCAGTACTTC. The full variable domain, rest sourced from reference TRBV19 and TRBJ2-5, is DGGITQSPKYLFRKEGQNVTLSCEQNLNHDAMYWYRQDPGQGLRLIYYSQIVNDFQKGDIAEGYSVSREKKESFPLTVTSAQKNPTAFYLCASSIPYRGRAREETQYFGPGTRLLVL.